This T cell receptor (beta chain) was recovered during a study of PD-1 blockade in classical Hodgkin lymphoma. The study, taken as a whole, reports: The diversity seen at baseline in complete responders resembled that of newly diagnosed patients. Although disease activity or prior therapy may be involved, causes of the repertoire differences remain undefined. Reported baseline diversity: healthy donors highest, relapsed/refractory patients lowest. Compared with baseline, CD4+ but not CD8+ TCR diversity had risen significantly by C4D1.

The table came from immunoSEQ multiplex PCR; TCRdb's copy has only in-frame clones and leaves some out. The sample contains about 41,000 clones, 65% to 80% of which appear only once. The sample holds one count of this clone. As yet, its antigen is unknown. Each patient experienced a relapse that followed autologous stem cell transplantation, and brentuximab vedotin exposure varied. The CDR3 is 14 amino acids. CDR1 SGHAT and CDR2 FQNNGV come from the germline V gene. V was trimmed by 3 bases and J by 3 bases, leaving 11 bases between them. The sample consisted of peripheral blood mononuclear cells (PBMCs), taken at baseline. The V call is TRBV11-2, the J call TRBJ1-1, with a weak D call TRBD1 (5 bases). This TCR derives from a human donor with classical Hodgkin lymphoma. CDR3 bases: TGTGCCAGCAGCTTTTGGGGCCGGGACACTGAAGCTTTCTTT. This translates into CASSFWGRDTEAFF.